This passage covers 10 T cell receptor beta chains from one sample sequenced in a study of response to subunit inactivated influenza vaccine. Each CDR3 protein gets one entry after TCRdb re-called the RT-PCR reads with MiXCR. This sample has approximately 730,000 distinct CDR3 sequences, with approximately 15% found just once. Sample: PBMCs from blood, taken roughly 2 weeks before vaccination. Receptors originate from a man aged 50 to 59 who received an inactivated influenza vaccine.

The CDR3 DNA sequence: TGTGCCAGCAGCAAGAGGGGACAGGGAGGTTACGAGCAGTACTTC. Encoded protein: CASSKRGQGGYEQYF. The J gene is TRBJ2-7, the V gene TRBV7-9; 9 nucleotides agree with TRBD1. The germline CDR1 and CDR2 sequences are SEHNR and FQNEAQ (reference sequence). The junction had 9 bases not matched to a gene; V was cut back by 5 bases and J by 4 bases. There are 15 residues in the CDR3.

V is TRBV20-1 and J is TRBJ2-5; TRBD2 matches at 11 bases. CDR3 length equals 15 residues. The ends lost 1 base at V and 2 bases at J; junction bases unmatched: 3. Looked up from germline, CDR1 is DFQATT and CDR2 is SNEGSKA (reference sequence). The CDR3 loop reads CSARGLAGGQETQYF. The DNA for the CDR3 is TGCAGTGCTAGAGGGCTAGCGGGGGGACAAGAGACCCAGTACTTC.

This clonotype has at least ten counts. J is TRBJ2-7 and V is TRBV4-2, with 9 bases that match TRBD1. This CDR3 is 15 amino acids long. Germline V gene data show CDR1 as LGHNA and CDR2 as YNFKEQ. The V segment lost 2 bases and the J segment 1 base; nucleotides outside the gene matches: 3. The CDR3 is CASSQSQGASYEQYF. The CDR3 DNA reads as TGTGCCAGCAGCCAATCACAGGGGGCTTCCTACGAGCAGTACTTC.

There are many counts of this clonotype. This chain connects TRBV13 to TRBJ1-1; D is possibly TRBD1 (5 bases). V gave up 0 bases and J gave up 5 bases, with 10 bases separating them. Per the germline V gene, CDR1 is PRHDT and CDR2 is FYEKMQ (reference sequence). This CDR3 region has 14 residues. CDR3 sequence: CASSLGGARTEAFF. The CDR3 DNA reads TGTGCCAGCAGCTTAGGCGGGGCGAGGACTGAAGCTTTCTTT.

The chain has TRBV7-9 and TRBJ2-3; 11 positions match TRBD1. The CDR3 loop spans 16 amino acids. CDR1 and CDR2 (germline): SEHNR, FQNEAQ (reference sequence). Unmatched junction bases numbered 10, after V lost 5 bases and J lost 6 bases. CDR3 sequence reads: CASSKAGQGATDTQYF. The CDR3 DNA reads TGTGCCAGCAGCAAAGCCGGACAGGGGGCAACGGATACGCAGTATTTT.

The V gene is TRBV7-9, the J gene TRBJ2-7; perhaps TRBD1 as D (6 bases). This CDR3 has 13 residues. Trimming shortened V by 10 bases and J by 3 bases, and 16 bases separated the two germline ends. The germline CDR1 and CDR2 sequences are SEHNR and FQNEAQ (reference sequence). CDR3 protein: CANQGGYIYEQYF. CDR3 sequence (DNA): TGTGCCAATCAAGGGGGTTATATCTACGAGCAGTACTTC. Supplemented by reference TRBV7-9 and TRBJ2-7, the full variable domain reads DTGVSQNPRHKITKRGQNVTFRCDPISEHNRLYWYRQTLGQGPEFLTYFQNEAQLEKSRLLSDRFSAERPKGSFSTLEIQRTEQGDSAMYLCANQGGYIYEQYFGPGTRLTVT.

This clonotype was recorded a few times. The chain uses TRBV28 and TRBJ2-1, with 8 bases matching TRBD2. Per the germline V gene, CDR1 is MDHEN and CDR2 is SYDVKM. The CDR3 spans 16 residues. The J segment lost 2 bases and the V segment lost 4 bases, leaving 7 bases of the junction unmatched. In DNA, the CDR3 is TGTGCCAGCAGTTCATTCGGGACTAGGGCCTACAATGAGCAGTTCTTC. Its translation is CASSSFGTRAYNEQFF.

This clonotype appeared a few times. V is TRBV6-5 and J is TRBJ2-3, with a tentative D call TRBD1 (5 bases). The length of the CDR3 is 15 residues. Germline assignment: CDR1 MNHEY and CDR2 SVGAGI. V was shortened by 2 bases and J by 6 bases, with 15 bases between the two germline ends. The CDR3 spells CASSYTDWGLDTQYF. Here the CDR3 DNA reads TGTGCCAGCAGTTACACTGATTGGGGCTTGGATACGCAGTATTTT.

The chain couples TRBV4-3 to TRBJ2-7; D gene unclear. V lost 1 base and J 1 base, leaving 14 bases between the germline ends. Germline values: CDR1 LGHNA, CDR2 YSLEER. This CDR3 has 16 amino acids. This chain's CDR3 is CASSQAVGPTSYEQYF. CDR3 nucleotide sequence: TGCGCCAGCAGCCAAGCCGTAGGCCCGACGTCCTACGAGCAGTACTTC.

Only a few counts were recorded for this clonotype. The gene calls are TRBV6-1 and TRBJ1-5; D perhaps matches TRBD1 (6 bases). Per germline, CDR1 MNHNS and CDR2 SASEGT. The CDR3 consists of 14 residues. Trimming removed 6 bases at V and 5 bases at J, with 14 bases between. The DNA of the CDR3 is TGTGCCAGCAGCCCAGGGGTCGTGGATCAGCCCCAGCATTTT. Its protein product is CASSPGVVDQPQHF.